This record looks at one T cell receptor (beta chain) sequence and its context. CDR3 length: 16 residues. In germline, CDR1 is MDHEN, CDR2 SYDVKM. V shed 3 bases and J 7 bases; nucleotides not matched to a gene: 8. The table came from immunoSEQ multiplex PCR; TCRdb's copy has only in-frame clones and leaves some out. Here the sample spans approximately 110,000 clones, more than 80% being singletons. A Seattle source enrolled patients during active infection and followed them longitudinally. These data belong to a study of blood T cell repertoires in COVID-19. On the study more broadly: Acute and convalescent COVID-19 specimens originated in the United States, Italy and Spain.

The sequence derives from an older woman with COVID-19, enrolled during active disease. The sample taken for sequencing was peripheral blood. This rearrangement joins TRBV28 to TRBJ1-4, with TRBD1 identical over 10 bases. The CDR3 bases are TGTGCCAGCAGTTTCCAGACAGGGGGCCTGGGTGAAAAACTGTTTTTT. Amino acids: CASSFQTGGLGEKLFF. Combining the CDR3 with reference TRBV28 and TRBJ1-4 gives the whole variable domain DVKVTQSSRYLVKRTGEKVFLECVQDMDHENMFWYRQDPGLGLRLIYFSYDVKMKEKGDIPEGYSVSREKKERFSLILESASTNQTSMYLCASSFQTGGLGEKLFFGSGTQLSVL.